This entry describes one T cell receptor (beta chain). No antigen is known for it. The sample belongs to a study of cytomegalovirus exposure and HLA in healthy donors. General observations from the study: TRBV6-2, TRBV6-3 and other indistinguishable V segments were excluded. Three CMV-associated chains proved CMV antigen-specific in vitro. In all likelihood, a cluster of highly shared sequence variants was a sequencing artifact. A list of 150 or so TCR beta chains associated with cytomegalovirus was given.

Germline V gives CDR1 LNHDA, CDR2 SQIVND (reference sequence). Trimming cost V 7 bases and J 7 bases, with 22 bases left between them. This CDR3 region has 16 residues. The PCR made use of 60 Vbeta and 13 Jbeta primers. Clones were read by immunoSEQ multiplex PCR, and TCRdb kept only the in-frame ones, dropping some. The sample shows about 170,000 clones, around three quarters of them seen only once. The clonotype originates from a woman in her forties or fifties in good health and CMV-seropositive. V gene TRBV19 combines with J gene TRBJ1-4, with a possible D match to TRBD1 (5 bases). The sequenced sample was PBMCs. The CDR3 region has the DNA TGTGCCAGTATCACCGGCGGGGGACGGGGGGTTGAAAAACTGTTTTTT. It translates to CASITGGGRGVEKLFF.